Shown below are 5 T cell receptor beta chains from a single sample sequenced in a study of blood T cell repertoires in COVID-19. Clones were sequenced by immunoSEQ multiplex PCR, and TCRdb holds only the in-frame ones, with some missing. The sample has 150,000 to 200,000 clones; about 87% are singletons. The sample comprised peripheral blood. The receptors originated from a man in his sixties with acute or convalescent COVID-19.

This clone appeared once. The chain combines TRBV2 with TRBJ2-3; 7 bases line up with TRBD2. There are 16 residues in the CDR3. Germline assignment: CDR1 SNHLY and CDR2 FYNNEI. The ends lost 8 bases at V and 0 bases at J; junction bases unmatched: 11. The CDR3 DNA follows: TGTGCCAGCCAGACCGGAGCGGGAAGCAGCACAGATACGCAGTATTTT. It specifies CASQTGAGSSTDTQYF.

The V gene is TRBV19, the J gene TRBJ1-6; TRBD1 matches 7 bases. V dropped 6 bases and J dropped 3; count of bases not matched to a gene: 11. The CDR3 covers 17 residues. Germline CDR1 reads LNHDA; CDR2 reads SQIVND (reference sequence). Written as DNA, the CDR3 is TGTGCCAGTAGCAGCCGAGGACAGGTCAACTATAATTCACCCCTCCACTTT. This gives the protein CASSSRGQVNYNSPLHF.

This rearrangement joins TRBV29-1 to TRBJ2-7; D perhaps matches TRBD1 (5 bases). The CDR3 totals 14 residues. Germline V gene lookup returns CDR1 SQVTM and CDR2 ANQGSEA. V lost 2 bases and J 3 bases, leaving 14 bases between the germline ends. CDR3 sequence: CSVETTKGNYEQYF. CDR3 coding DNA: TGCAGCGTTGAAACCACCAAGGGGAACTACGAGCAGTACTTC.

The chain links TRBV24-1 to TRBJ2-1; 7 bases are shared with TRBD2. Germline lookup yields CDR1 KGHDR and CDR2 SFDVKD. This CDR3 has 18 residues. The ends lost 9 bases at V and 0 bases at J; junction bases unmatched: 16. The CDR3 spells CATWVFGRGSRSYNEQFF. CDR3 in DNA: TGTGCCACCTGGGTCTTTGGGAGGGGTTCCCGCTCCTACAATGAGCAGTTCTTC.

The rearrangement uses TRBV6-1 and TRBJ2-7, with TRBD2 identical over 8 bases. Trimming at V came to 3 bases and at J to 7 bases, leaving 8 bases not matched to a gene. CDR3 length equals 14 residues. Germline assignment: CDR1 MNHNS and CDR2 SASEGT. The CDR3 coding sequence is TGTGCCAGCAGTGATCGAGCGGGGGTCACAGAGCAGTACGTC. This encodes CASSDRAGVTEQYV.